This entry lists 32 T cell receptor beta chains sequenced from one sample in a study of blood T cell repertoires in COVID-19. Measured with immunoSEQ multiplex PCR; TCRdb has only the in-frame clones, and not every one. The sample records 150,000 to 250,000 clones, around 75% being singletons. The specimen sequenced was peripheral blood. All receptors derive from a woman aged 40 to 55 with COVID-19, enrolled during active disease.

V and J are TRBV19 and TRBJ2-7, with 14 bases fitting TRBD2. Germline V lookup: CDR1 LNHDA, CDR2 SQIVND (reference sequence). Unmatched junction bases numbered 15, after V lost 9 bases and J lost 2 bases. This CDR3 is 18 amino acids long. The DNA for the CDR3 is TGTGCCAGCAGGCGTGAGGGACTAGCGGGAGTTGGGCCCTACGAGCAGTACTTC. Translated, it gives CASRREGLAGVGPYEQYF.

The V and J genes are TRBV2 and TRBJ2-4, with a weak D call TRBD1 (6 bases). Germline CDR1 reads SNHLY; CDR2 reads FYNNEI. The CDR3 is 12 amino acids. Trimming shortened V by 5 bases and J by 9 bases, and 11 bases separated the two germline ends. CDR3 DNA sequence: TGTGCCAGCAGTAAACAGGGAGTCATTCAGTACTTC. Its translation is CASSKQGVIQYF.

This chain links TRBV5-1 with TRBJ1-4; possible D gene TRBD1, 6 bases. Germline-derived CDR1 and CDR2 are SGHRS and YFSETQ. The CDR3 consists of 15 residues. The germline V and J ends were trimmed by 2 bases and 6 bases, with 14 bases remaining between them. CDR3 sequence: CASSLGTRVDEKLFF. Written as DNA, the CDR3 is TGCGCCAGCAGCTTAGGGACACGGGTTGATGAAAAACTGTTTTTT. The variable domain in full, with the rest retrieved from reference TRBV5-1 and TRBJ1-4, is KAGVTQTPRYLIKTRGQQVTLSCSPISGHRSVSWYQQTPGQGLQFLFEYFSETQRNKGNFPGRFSGRQFSNSRSEMNVSTLELGDSALYLCASSLGTRVDEKLFFGSGTQLSVL.

The chain recombines TRBV10-3 with TRBJ1-2; a possible D gene is TRBD1 (6 bases). V was pared by 1 base and J by 4 bases, with 16 bases between. This CDR3 has 16 amino acids. Germline V gives CDR1 ENHRY, CDR2 SYGVKD. CDR3 residues: CAISEWEGQTVYGYTF. CDR3 DNA sequence: TGTGCCATCAGTGAGTGGGAAGGACAGACCGTCTATGGCTACACCTTC.

The genes are TRBV5-1 and TRBJ1-1, with D tentatively TRBD1 (6 bases). V was cut by 2 bases and J by 5 bases, with 10 bases left in between. Germline V CDR1 and CDR2: SGHRS, YFSETQ. The CDR3 is 13 amino acids. The CDR3 region has the DNA TGCGCCAGCAGCTTTATCAGGGGAACTGAAGCTTTCTTT. Protein product: CASSFIRGTEAFF.

The sample holds one count of this clone. V and J are TRBV10-3 and TRBJ2-2, with TRBD2 identical over 7 bases. V lost 8 bases, J lost 6 bases, and 12 bases stayed unmatched. The CDR3 is 15 residues long. Germline V gene data show CDR1 as ENHRY and CDR2 as SYGVKD. The CDR3 nucleotides read TGTGCCATCCGTGGGGGGGGAAAGACCGCCGGGGAGCTGTTTTTT. Its protein product is CAIRGGGKTAGELFF.

V gene TRBV7-2 combines with J gene TRBJ2-5; 7 positions match TRBD1. Germline assignment: CDR1 SGHTA and CDR2 FQGNSA. The CDR3 length is 15 residues. J gave up 4 bases and V 5 bases, and 10 bases lay outside the gene matches. The CDR3 coding sequence is TGTGCCAGCAGCGGGGGACAGAACTATGGAGAGACCCAGTACTTC. It codes for CASSGGQNYGETQYF.

The rearrangement uses TRBV9 and TRBJ1-1, with a possible D match to TRBD1 (5 bases). Deletions cut 4 bases from V and 11 bases from J, with 18 bases between. CDR3 size: 13 residues. The V gene's germline CDR1 is SGDLS and CDR2 YYNGEE. CDR3 region: CASSPSLPGGAFF. CDR3 sequence (DNA): TGTGCCAGCAGCCCTTCGCTCCCGGGGGGGGCTTTCTTT.

The chain recombines TRBV11-1 with TRBJ1-1, with 8 bases identical to TRBD1. Germline CDR1 SGHAT, CDR2 FQDESV (reference sequence). The J segment lost 5 bases and the V segment lost 7 bases, leaving 6 bases of the junction unmatched. This CDR3 is built from 13 residues. Here the CDR3 DNA reads TGTGCCAGCACCCTAACAGGGGGTACTGAAGCTTTCTTT. As protein: CASTLTGGTEAFF.

DNA for the CDR3: TGCGCCAGCAGCTCGTCGGGAAATGCCGTGAGCTATGGCTACACCTTC. It yields the protein CASSSSGNAVSYGYTF. The chain employs TRBV5-1 and TRBJ1-2, with D unresolved. V lost 3 bases, J lost 4 bases, and 19 bases lay in between. CDR1 and CDR2 from the germline V gene are SGHRS and YFSETQ. The CDR3 consists of 16 residues.

V usage is TRBV9 and J usage is TRBJ1-3; possibly TRBD1 for D (5 bases). Germline V gene lookup returns CDR1 SGDLS and CDR2 YYNGEE. The CDR3 is 15 residues long. Trimming stripped 0 bases from V and 3 bases from J, with 10 bases between. CDR3 sequence (DNA): TGTGCCAGCAGCGTAGGGGGCCAGGATGGAAACACCATATATTTT. Encoded protein: CASSVGGQDGNTIYF.

This clone was counted a few times. The chain combines TRBV19 with TRBJ1-6; TRBD1 matches at 7 bases. The length of the CDR3 is 15 residues. The V and J ends lost 0 bases and 8 bases, in that order; junction bases with no gene match: 4. Germline V lookup: CDR1 LNHDA, CDR2 SQIVND (reference sequence). CDR3 residues: CASSIEQGTDSPLHF. The CDR3 coding sequence is TGTGCCAGTAGTATAGAACAGGGGACGGATTCACCCCTCCACTTT.

The CDR3 loop is CASSIPGSDTQYF. DNA of the CDR3: TGTGCCAGTAGTATACCGGGGTCAGATACGCAGTATTTT. The rearrangement links TRBV19 to TRBJ2-3, with D maybe TRBD2 (5 bases). V dropped 2 bases and J dropped 4 bases, with 7 bases sitting between them. This CDR3 has 13 residues. The germline V gene encodes CDR1 LNHDA and CDR2 SQIVND (reference sequence).

The V and J genes are TRBV5-6 and TRBJ2-7; TRBD2 aligns across 9 bases. The CDR3 has 17 residues. Trimming at V came to 5 bases and at J to 2 bases, leaving 14 bases not matched to a gene. Germline assignment: CDR1 SGHDT and CDR2 YYEEEE. CDR3: CASSSAFSGSRTYEQYF. In nucleotides, the CDR3 is TGTGCCAGCAGTTCGGCTTTTAGCGGGAGTCGCACCTACGAGCAGTACTTC.

V gene TRBV3-1 (or the pseudogene TRBV3-2) combines with J gene TRBJ2-7; 10 nucleotides match TRBD1. The length of the CDR3 is 13 residues. The germline V gene has CDR1 LGHDT and CDR2 YNNKEL (reference sequence). Trimming cost V 8 bases and J 7 bases; bases outside gene matches: 8. The CDR3 loop is CASGRDRGGEQYF. The CDR3 nucleotides read TGTGCCAGCGGTCGGGACAGGGGAGGGGAGCAGTACTTC.

The V call is TRBV5-1, the J call TRBJ2-7; D gene uncertain. Germline assignment: CDR1 SGHRS and CDR2 YFSETQ. This CDR3 is 14 amino acids long. Trimming shortened V by 0 bases and J by 0 bases, and 7 bases separated the two germline ends. This CDR3 reads CASSLAVVSYEQYF. The DNA of the CDR3 is TGCGCCAGCAGCTTGGCCGTCGTCTCCTACGAGCAGTACTTC.

The genes are TRBV29-1 and TRBJ2-1, with 9 bases that match TRBD1. This CDR3 spans 12 amino acids. After removal of 6 bases from V and 4 bases from J, the junction contained 1 base not matched to a gene. Germline V gene data show CDR1 as SQVTM and CDR2 as ANQGSEA. CDR3 protein: CSVDRGYNEQFF. CDR3 coding DNA: TGCAGCGTCGACAGGGGGTACAATGAGCAGTTCTTC.

A single count supports this clone. This chain joins TRBV19 and TRBJ2-2; 7 bases are shared with TRBD1. The CDR3 contains 14 residues. The trim removed 7 bases at V and 3 bases at J, leaving 5 bases unmatched. The germline V gene encodes CDR1 LNHDA and CDR2 SQIVND (reference sequence). CDR3 residues: CASTKDRYTGELFF. The CDR3 DNA follows: TGTGCCAGTACCAAGGACAGGTACACCGGGGAGCTGTTTTTT.

This clone was seen more than once but under ten times. This chain links TRBV27 with TRBJ1-5, with TRBD1 matching 7 bases. J was trimmed by 3 bases and V by 0 bases; bases with no gene match: 5. The CDR3 is made up of 16 amino acids. Germline assignment: CDR1 MNHEY and CDR2 SMNVEV (reference sequence). This CDR3 reads CASSLSVGTANQPQHF. CDR3 in DNA: TGTGCCAGCAGTTTATCTGTCGGGACAGCCAATCAGCCCCAGCATTTT.

The chain joins TRBV3-1 (or the pseudogene TRBV3-2) to TRBJ2-7; tentatively, D is TRBD1 (6 bases). Germline assignment: CDR1 LGHDT and CDR2 YNNKEL (reference sequence). This CDR3 comprises 13 residues. Trimming removed 3 bases from V and 7 bases from J, with 13 bases in between. The CDR3 region is CASSHGQGREQYF. Here the CDR3 DNA reads TGTGCCAGCAGCCACGGTCAGGGGAGAGAGCAGTACTTC.

Comment on this clone: This likely comes from a read error, as the CDR3 has no conserved phenylalanine or tryptophan at its end. The DNA is omitted, as the CDR3 cannot be located on it reliably, and the CDR3 follows TCRdb's listing. This rearrangement joins TRBV29-1 to TRBJ1-5; TRBD1 is taken as the D call from the table, unchecked against the DNA. CDR1 and CDR2 from the germline V gene are SQVTM and ANQGSEA. Both ends counted, the CDR3 spans 10 residues. CDR3 loop: CSVEAGQGKK.

V is TRBV5-4 and J is TRBJ2-3; D remains unclear. Trimming shortened V by 1 base and J by 5 bases, and 8 bases separated the two germline ends. The germline gives CDR1 SGHNT, CDR2 YYREEE (reference sequence). The CDR3 runs 13 residues. This CDR3 reads CASSLYSGDTQYF. The CDR3 DNA follows: TGTGCCAGCAGCTTGTATTCAGGAGATACGCAGTATTTT.

DNA of the CDR3: TGTGCCAGCAGCTTGGCTCAGAATAATGAAAAACTGTTTTTT. This translates into CASSLAQNNEKLFF. V usage is TRBV5-8 and J usage is TRBJ1-4; D not certain. Trimming took 0 bases from V and 4 from J, leaving 7 bases between them. The CDR3 is made up of 14 amino acids. CDR1 is SGHTS and CDR2 is YDEGEE in the germline V gene.

This chain connects TRBV30 to TRBJ1-6; D might be TRBD1 (6 bases). The CDR3 runs to 19 residues. V was shortened by 2 bases and J by 10 bases, with 30 bases between the two germline ends. Germline CDR1 and CDR2: GTSNPN and SVGIG (reference sequence). The CDR3 loop is CAWSSTHTYPATGESPLHF. CDR3 bases: TGTGCCTGGAGTTCTACCCATACCTACCCCGCGACAGGCGAATCACCCCTCCACTTT.

V is TRBV7-9 and J is TRBJ1-2; 9 bases fit TRBD1. V dropped 4 bases and J dropped 8; count of bases not matched to a gene: 8. The CDR3 contains 14 residues. Germline V lookup: CDR1 SEHNR, CDR2 FQNEAQ (reference sequence). CDR3 in amino acids: CASSSTGGVGGYTF. The CDR3 coding sequence is TGTGCCAGCAGCTCGACAGGGGGGGTAGGAGGCTACACCTTC.

The chain carries TRBV5-1 and TRBJ2-1; D gene ambiguous. The CDR3 covers 14 residues. The ends were cut back, 0 bases at V and 4 bases at J, with 8 bases in the middle. Germline CDR1 and CDR2: SGHRS and YFSETQ. CDR3 protein: CASSLDRVYNEQFF. Here the CDR3 DNA reads TGCGCCAGCAGCTTGGACAGAGTATACAATGAGCAGTTCTTC. Variable domain in full (rest from reference TRBV5-1 and TRBJ2-1): KAGVTQTPRYLIKTRGQQVTLSCSPISGHRSVSWYQQTPGQGLQFLFEYFSETQRNKGNFPGRFSGRQFSNSRSEMNVSTLELGDSALYLCASSLDRVYNEQFFGPGTRLTVL.

V and J are TRBV27 and TRBJ2-2, with TRBD2 identical over 8 bases. CDR1 is MNHEY and CDR2 is SMNVEV in the germline V gene (reference sequence). The junction had 4 bases not matched to a gene; V was cut back by 4 bases and J by 6 bases. There are 14 residues in the CDR3. The CDR3 here is CASSWTSLAGELFF. The CDR3, as DNA: TGTGCCAGCAGTTGGACTAGCCTAGCCGGGGAGCTGTTTTTT.

V usage is TRBV7-2 and J usage is TRBJ2-2; TRBD1 matches 9 bases. Germline V gene data show CDR1 as SGHTA and CDR2 as FQGNSA. V trimming: 4 bases; J trimming: 4 bases; junction bases outside the gene matches: 10. The CDR3 sequence is 17 residues long. CDR3 in amino acids: CASSSPYRGRITGELFF. CDR3 sequence (DNA): TGTGCCAGCAGCTCCCCGTACAGGGGGCGGATCACCGGGGAGCTGTTTTTT. The full variable domain, rest sourced from reference TRBV7-2 and TRBJ2-2, is GAGVSQSPSNKVTEKGKDVELRCDPISGHTALYWYRQSLGQGLEFLIYFQGNSAPDKSGLPSDRFSAERTGGSVSTLTIQRTQQEDSAVYLCASSSPYRGRITGELFFGEGSRLTVL.

This clone was observed a handful of times. This sequence joins TRBV2 and TRBJ1-4; D is unclear. The CDR3 is 13 residues long. Trimming left V 3 bases short and J 4 bases short, with 6 bases between. Germline CDR1 reads SNHLY; CDR2 reads FYNNEI. The CDR3 loop is CASSERVNEKLFF. In nucleotides, the CDR3 is TGTGCCAGCAGTGAGAGAGTTAATGAAAAACTGTTTTTT. The entire variable domain, with the rest obtained from reference TRBV2 and TRBJ1-4, is as follows: EPEVTQTPSHQVTQMGQEVILRCVPISNHLYFYWYRQILGQKVEFLVSFYNNEISEKSEIFDDQFSVERPDGSNFTLKIRSTKLEDSAMYFCASSERVNEKLFFGSGTQLSVL.

The V call is TRBV7-6, the J call TRBJ2-5; TRBD1 aligns across 8 bases. The germline CDR1 and CDR2 sequences are SGHVS and FNYEAQ. The CDR3 covers 16 residues. Losses at the gene ends were 5 bases for V and 5 bases for J; bases not matched to a gene: 13. DNA of the CDR3: TGTGCCAGCAGCCCCGTCCCCCAGGGGGCGGCGGAGACCCAGTACTTC. Translated, it gives CASSPVPQGAAETQYF.

In nucleotides, the CDR3 is TGTGCCAGCAGTGAAGTGGGGCGGTTTAATGAAAAACTGTTTTTT. This codes for CASSEVGRFNEKLFF. V usage is TRBV6-1 and J usage is TRBJ1-4, with a weak D call TRBD1 (5 bases). V was clipped by 1 base and J by 4 bases, with 10 bases between them. This CDR3 spans 15 amino acids. The V gene's germline CDR1 is MNHNS and CDR2 SASEGT.

Details on this clone: Mismatch with germline at one junction end may stem from a read error. This chain uses TRBV7-9 with TRBJ2-1; the D gene is possibly TRBD2 (5 bases). The length of the CDR3 is 17 residues. CDR1 is SEHNR and CDR2 is FQNEAQ in the germline V gene (reference sequence). In DNA form, the CDR3 reads TGTGCCAGCAGCTTTGCCTGGGGAGTCTCCTCCTCCAATGAGCAGTTCTTC. Translated: CASSFAWGVSSSNEQFF.